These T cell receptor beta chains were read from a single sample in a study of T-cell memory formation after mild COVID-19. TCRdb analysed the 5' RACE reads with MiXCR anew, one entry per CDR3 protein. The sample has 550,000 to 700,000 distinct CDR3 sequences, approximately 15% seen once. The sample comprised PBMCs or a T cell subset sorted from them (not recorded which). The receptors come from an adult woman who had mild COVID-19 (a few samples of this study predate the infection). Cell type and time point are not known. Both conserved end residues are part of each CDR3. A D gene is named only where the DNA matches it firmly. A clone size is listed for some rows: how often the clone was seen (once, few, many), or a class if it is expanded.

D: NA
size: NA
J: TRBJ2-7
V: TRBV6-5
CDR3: CASSYGLRNSYEQYF
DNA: TGTGCCAGCAGTTACGGGCTCCGAAACTCCTACGAGCAGTACTTC

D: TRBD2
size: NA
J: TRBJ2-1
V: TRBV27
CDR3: CASSRTSGGHNEQFF
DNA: TGTGCCAGCAGTCGGACTAGCGGGGGCCACAATGAGCAGTTCTTC

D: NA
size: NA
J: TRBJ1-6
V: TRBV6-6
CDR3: CASSYFANNSPLHF
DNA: TGTGCCAGCAGTTACTTCGCTAATAATTCACCCCTCCACTTT

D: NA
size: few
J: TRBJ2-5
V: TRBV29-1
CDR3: CSVGGRLEETQYF
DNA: TGCAGCGTTGGGGGGAGATTGGAAGAGACCCAGTACTTC

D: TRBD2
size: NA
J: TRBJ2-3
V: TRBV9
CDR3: CASSVTSAYTDTQYF
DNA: TGTGCCAGCAGCGTAACTAGCGCCTACACAGATACGCAGTATTTT

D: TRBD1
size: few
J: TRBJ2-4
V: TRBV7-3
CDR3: CASSPTGGENIQYF
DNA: TGTGCCAGCAGCCCAACAGGGGGCGAAAACATTCAGTACTTC

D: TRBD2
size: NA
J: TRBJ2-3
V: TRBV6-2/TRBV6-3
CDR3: CASSYAGLAGEGDTQYF
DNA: TGTGCCAGCAGTTACGCCGGACTAGCGGGAGAAGGAGATACGCAGTATTTT

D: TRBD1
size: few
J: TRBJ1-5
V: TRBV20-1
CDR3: CSARDWTGGRWNQPQHF
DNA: TGCAGTGCTAGAGATTGGACAGGGGGCAGATGGAATCAGCCCCAGCATTTT

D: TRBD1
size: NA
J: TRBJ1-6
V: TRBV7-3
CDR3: CASSRQGASNSPLHF
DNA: TGTGCCAGCAGCCGACAGGGGGCATCGAATTCACCCCTCCACTTT

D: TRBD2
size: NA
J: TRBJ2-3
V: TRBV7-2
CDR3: CASSFGLAGGLDTQYF
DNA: TGTGCCAGCAGCTTCGGACTAGCGGGAGGTCTGGATACGCAGTATTTT

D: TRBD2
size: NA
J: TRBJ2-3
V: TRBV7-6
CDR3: CASAGGPGDTQYF
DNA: TGTGCCAGCGCGGGGGGGCCAGGAGATACGCAGTATTTT

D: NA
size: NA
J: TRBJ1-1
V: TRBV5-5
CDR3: CASSPLQSSEAFF
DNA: TGTGCCAGCAGCCCCCTTCAATCATCTGAAGCTTTCTTT

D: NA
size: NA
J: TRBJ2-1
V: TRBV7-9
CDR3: CASSQQETEQFF
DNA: TGTGCCAGCAGCCAACAGGAGACTGAGCAGTTCTTC

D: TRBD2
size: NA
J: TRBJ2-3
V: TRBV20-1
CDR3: CSAPRGAGVSDTQYF
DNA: TGCAGTGCACCCCGGGGAGCGGGGGTCTCTGATACGCAGTATTTT

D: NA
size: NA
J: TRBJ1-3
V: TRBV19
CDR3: CASSTGLGNTIYF
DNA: TGTGCCAGTTCTACAGGACTAGGAAACACCATATATTTT

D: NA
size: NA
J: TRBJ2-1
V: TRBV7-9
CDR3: CASSPLTWGNEQFF
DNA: TGTGCCAGCAGCCCCCTGACGTGGGGCAATGAGCAGTTCTTC

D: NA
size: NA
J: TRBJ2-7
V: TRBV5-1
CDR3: CASSLPVRGYEQYF
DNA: TGCGCCAGCAGCTTACCCGTCAGGGGCTACGAGCAGTACTTC

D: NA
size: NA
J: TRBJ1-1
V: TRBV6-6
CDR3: CASSSTAGNVNTEAFF
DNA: TGTGCCAGCAGTTCGACGGCCGGAAATGTGAACACTGAAGCTTTCTTT

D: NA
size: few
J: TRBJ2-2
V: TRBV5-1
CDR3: CASSLVAGDPTGELFF
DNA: TGCGCCAGCAGCTTGGTCGCAGGGGACCCCACCGGGGAGCTGTTTTTT

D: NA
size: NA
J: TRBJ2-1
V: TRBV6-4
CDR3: CASSDSGAAAYNEQFF
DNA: TGTGCCAGCAGTGACTCGGGGGCAGCGGCCTACAATGAGCAGTTCTTC

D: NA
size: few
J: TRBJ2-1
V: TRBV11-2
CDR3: CASSLGGGALEQFF
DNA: TGTGCCAGCAGCTTAGGTGGGGGGGCCCTTGAGCAGTTCTTC

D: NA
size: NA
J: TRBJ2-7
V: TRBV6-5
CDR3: CARSTGVYEQYF
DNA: TGTGCCAGAAGTACGGGGGTTTACGAGCAGTACTTC

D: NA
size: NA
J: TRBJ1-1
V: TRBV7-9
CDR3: CASSPPTTEAFF
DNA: TGTGCCAGCAGCCCCCCCACGACTGAAGCTTTCTTT

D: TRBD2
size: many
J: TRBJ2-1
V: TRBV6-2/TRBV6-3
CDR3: CASRSGLLGYNEQFF
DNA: TGTGCCAGCAGGTCGGGACTACTAGGATACAATGAGCAGTTCTTC

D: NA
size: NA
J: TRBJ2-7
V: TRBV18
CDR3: CASSPENEQYF
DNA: TGTGCCAGCTCACCAGAAAACGAGCAGTACTTC

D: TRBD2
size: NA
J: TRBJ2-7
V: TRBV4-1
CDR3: CASSQDPVQAGGLKNEQYF
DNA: TGCGCCAGCAGCCAAGATCCGGTTCAAGCGGGGGGATTGAAGAACGAGCAGTACTTC

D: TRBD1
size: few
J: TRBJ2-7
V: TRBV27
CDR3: CASSFEGDRDYEQYF
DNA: TGTGCCAGCAGTTTTGAGGGGGACAGAGACTACGAGCAGTACTTC

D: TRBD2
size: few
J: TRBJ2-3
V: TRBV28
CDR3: CASSPGLARPSTDTQYF
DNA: TGTGCCAGCAGTCCGGGACTAGCGAGACCTAGCACAGATACGCAGTATTTT

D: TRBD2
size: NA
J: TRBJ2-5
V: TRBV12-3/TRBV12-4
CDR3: CASSWREAQETQYF
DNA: TGTGCCAGCAGTTGGCGGGAGGCCCAAGAGACCCAGTACTTC

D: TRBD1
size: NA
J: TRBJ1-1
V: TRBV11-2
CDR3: CASSLIWTGNTEAFF
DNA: TGTGCCAGCAGCTTAATCTGGACAGGGAACACTGAAGCTTTCTTT

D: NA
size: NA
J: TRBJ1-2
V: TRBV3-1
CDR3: CASSPTYSGDGYTF
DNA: TGTGCCAGCAGCCCGACTTACTCGGGGGATGGCTACACCTTC

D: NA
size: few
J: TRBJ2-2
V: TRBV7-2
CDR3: CASSLVSNTGELFF
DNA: TGTGCCAGCAGCTTAGTCTCGAACACCGGGGAGCTGTTTTTT

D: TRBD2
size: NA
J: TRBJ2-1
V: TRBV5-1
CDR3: CASSLAQLAGGQNEQFF
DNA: TGCGCCAGCAGCTTGGCGCAACTAGCGGGAGGGCAGAATGAGCAGTTCTTC

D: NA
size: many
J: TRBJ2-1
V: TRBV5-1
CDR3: CASSSQGFYNEQFF
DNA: TGCGCCAGCAGCTCGCAGGGTTTCTACAATGAGCAGTTCTTC

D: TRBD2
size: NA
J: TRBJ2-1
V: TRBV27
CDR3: CASSLLGLAGVTYNEQFF
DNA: TGTGCCAGCAGTTTATTGGGACTAGCGGGAGTCACCTACAATGAGCAGTTCTTC

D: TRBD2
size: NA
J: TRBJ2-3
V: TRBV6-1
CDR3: CASSGSSGSKKDTQYF
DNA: TGTGCCAGCAGTGGCTCTAGCGGGAGTAAGAAAGATACGCAGTATTTT

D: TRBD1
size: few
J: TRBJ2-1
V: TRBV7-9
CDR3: CASSWGQGEIPEQFF
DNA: TGTGCCAGCAGCTGGGGACAGGGTGAAATCCCAGAGCAGTTCTTC

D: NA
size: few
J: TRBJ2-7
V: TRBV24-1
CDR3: CATSPRSYEQYF
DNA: TGTGCCACCAGTCCCCGCTCCTACGAGCAGTACTTC

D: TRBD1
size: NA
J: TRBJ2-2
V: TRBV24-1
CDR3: CATGTGGRSGELFF
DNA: TGTGCCACGGGGACAGGGGGACGAAGCGGGGAGCTGTTTTTT

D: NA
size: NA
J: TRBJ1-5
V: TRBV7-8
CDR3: CASSLGFSQPQHF
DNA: TGTGCCAGCAGCTTAGGATTTAGTCAGCCCCAGCATTTT

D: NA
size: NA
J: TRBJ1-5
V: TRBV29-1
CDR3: CSVLGEARDQPQHF
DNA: TGCAGCGTTCTCGGGGAGGCGCGGGATCAGCCCCAGCATTTT

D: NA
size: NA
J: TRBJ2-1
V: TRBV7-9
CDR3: CASSFGTPLLTRQFF
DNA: TGTGCCAGCAGCTTCGGGACCCCTCTCTTGACTAGGCAGTTCTTC

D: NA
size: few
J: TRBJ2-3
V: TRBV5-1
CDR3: CASRWDSGTDTQYF
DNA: TGCGCCAGCAGGTGGGACTCCGGCACAGATACGCAGTATTTT

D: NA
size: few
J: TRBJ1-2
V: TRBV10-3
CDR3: CAIIGEYSYGYTF
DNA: TGTGCCATCATAGGGGAGTACAGCTATGGCTACACCTTC

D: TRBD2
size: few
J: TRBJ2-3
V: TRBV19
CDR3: CASSIVTAGTTDTQYF
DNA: TGTGCCAGTAGTATAGTAACAGCGGGAACCACAGATACGCAGTATTTT

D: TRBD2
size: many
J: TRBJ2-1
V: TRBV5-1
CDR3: CASNSIAGVLNEQFF
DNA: TGCGCCAGCAATTCCATAGCGGGGGTGTTGAATGAGCAGTTCTTC

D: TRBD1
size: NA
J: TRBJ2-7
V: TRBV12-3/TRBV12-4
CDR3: CASSSGTGAFRF
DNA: TGTGCCAGCAGTTCTGGGACAGGGGCGTTTCGGTTC

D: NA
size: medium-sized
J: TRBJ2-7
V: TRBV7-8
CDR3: CASSFRHEGTYEQYF
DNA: TGTGCCAGCAGCTTTCGGCATGAGGGTACCTACGAGCAGTACTTC

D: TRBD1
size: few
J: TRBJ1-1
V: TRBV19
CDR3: CASSSTDRVMNTEAFF
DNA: TGTGCCAGTAGTAGTACCGACAGGGTCATGAACACTGAAGCTTTCTTT

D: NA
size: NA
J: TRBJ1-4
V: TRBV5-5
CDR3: CASRRPGETNEKLFF
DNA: TGTGCCAGCAGGCGTCCAGGGGAAACTAATGAAAAACTGTTTTTT

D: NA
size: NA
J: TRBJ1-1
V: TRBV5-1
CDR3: CASSLEIGTEMNTEAFF
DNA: TGCGCCAGCAGCTTGGAGATAGGGACCGAAATGAACACTGAAGCTTTCTTT

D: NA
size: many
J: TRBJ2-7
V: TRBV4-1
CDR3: CASSKGFSSYEQYF
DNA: TGCGCCAGCAGCAAGGGGTTCTCGAGCTACGAGCAGTACTTC

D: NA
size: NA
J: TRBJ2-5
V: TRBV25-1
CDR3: CASSRGAQETQYF
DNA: TGTGCCAGCAGTAGGGGAGCACAAGAGACCCAGTACTTC